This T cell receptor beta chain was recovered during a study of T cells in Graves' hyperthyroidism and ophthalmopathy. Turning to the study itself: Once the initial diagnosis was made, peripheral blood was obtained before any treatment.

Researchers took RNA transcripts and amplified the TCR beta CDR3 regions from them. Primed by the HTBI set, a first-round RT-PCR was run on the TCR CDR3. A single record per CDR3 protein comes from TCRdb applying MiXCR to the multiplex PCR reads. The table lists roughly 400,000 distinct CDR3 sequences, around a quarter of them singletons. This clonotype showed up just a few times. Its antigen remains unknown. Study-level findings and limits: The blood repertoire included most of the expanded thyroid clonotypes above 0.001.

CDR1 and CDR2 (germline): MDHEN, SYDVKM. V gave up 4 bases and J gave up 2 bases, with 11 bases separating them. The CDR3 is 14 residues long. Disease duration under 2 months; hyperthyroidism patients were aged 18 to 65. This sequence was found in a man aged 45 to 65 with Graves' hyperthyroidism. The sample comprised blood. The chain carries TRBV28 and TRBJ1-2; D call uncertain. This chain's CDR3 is CASSSTQINYGYTF. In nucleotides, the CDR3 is TGTGCCAGCAGTTCGACACAGATCAACTATGGCTACACCTTC.